This TCR beta chain was recovered during a study of tumor-infiltrating lymphocytes in primary liver carcinoma. Study conclusions and caveats: Bulk unsorted sampling precluded comparing CD4+ and CD8+ repertoires.

The germline CDR1 and CDR2 sequences are LGHNA and YSLEER. This CDR3 has 16 residues. Germline trimming cut 2 bases from V and 3 bases from J; bases unmatched to any gene: 7. cDNA specific to TCR beta was made from 450 to 500 ng of total RNA, with a constant-region primer employed for priming. What produced the TCR beta libraries was three nested multiplex PCR rounds using slightly modified ARM-PCR. Two initial PCR rounds of around 10 cycles each paired TRBV1-TRBV30 forward primers with a C-beta reverse primer. TCRdb passed the multiplex PCR reads through MiXCR, listing each CDR3 protein once. The sample has hundreds of thousands of distinct CDR3 sequences; more than 55% are singletons. For this clonotype: What it recognizes is unknown. This may arise from a read error, as a much more abundant clone is one base away.

The study extracted blood RNA from unsorted whole blood and also extracted germline DNA. This clonotype originated in a woman aged 25 to 39 with primary liver carcinoma and hepatitis B virus infection. Source material: peripheral blood. The rearrangement joins TRBV4-3 to TRBJ2-3; TRBD2 aligns across 8 bases. The chain's CDR3 is CASSQHSGIGTDTQYF. CDR3 DNA sequence: TGCGCCAGCAGCCAACATAGCGGGATAGGAACAGATACGCAGTATTTT.